This T cell receptor beta chain is from a study of OX40 agonist ivuxolimab in advanced cancers. TCRdb keeps only in-frame clones here, not all; method: immunoSEQ multiplex PCR. In the table there are 84,000 or so clones, 90% to 95% of which are singletons. This receptor was identified in an adult with an advanced solid tumor such as melanoma, head and neck, liver or kidney cancer. Sequenced here: CD4+ or CD8+ T cells sorted from blood, sampled in a trial of the OX40 agonist ivuxolimab.

The CDR3 here is CASSYTALGDEQFF. The CDR3 region has the DNA TGTGCCAGCAGTTACACTGCACTAGGCGATGAGCAGTTCTTC. This chain connects TRBV6-5 to TRBJ2-1; tentatively, D is TRBD2 (5 bases). Trimming stripped 2 bases from V and 8 bases from J, with 13 bases between. Per the germline V gene, CDR1 is MNHEY and CDR2 is SVGAGI. This CDR3 is 14 amino acids long.